Each of the 3 T cell receptor beta chains below was sequenced from the same sample in a study of T cells in Graves' hyperthyroidism and ophthalmopathy (dated by TCRdb to the late 2010s). Libraries were prepared through multiplex PCR. The sample was run on an Illumina HiSeq 2000. TCR beta CDR3 regions were amplified from RNA transcripts. For the first round of RT-PCR on the TCR CDR3, the HTBI primer set was used together with the Qiagen OneStep RT-PCR kit. In TCRdb, the public reads were trimmed at Q25 with fastp and aligned with MiXCR, with productive beta chains retained. Records with the same CDR3 protein are collapsed into one entry carrying the most frequent genes and DNA. This sample is represented by under 350,000 distinct CDR3 sequences; 20% to 25% of them were singletons. The ten biggest clones cover about 50% of the sample. Sequencing was done on a sample of blood. The source of these receptors is a woman aged 50 to 60 with Graves' hyperthyroidism.

This clonotype appeared many times. The chain couples TRBV3-1 to TRBJ2-7; 8 bases line up with TRBD1. Trimming at V came to 3 bases and at J to 2 bases, leaving 9 bases not matched to a gene. CDR1 and CDR2 from the germline V gene are LGHDT and YNNKEL (reference sequence). The CDR3 length is 16 residues. Here the CDR3 DNA reads TGTGCCAGCAGCCAGAAAGACAGGGGCATCCCCTACGAGCAGTACTTC. Translating it yields CASSQKDRGIPYEQYF.

V usage is TRBV29-1 and J usage is TRBJ1-5; a weak D match, TRBD1 (5 bases). The CDR3 length is 12 residues. The V end lost 4 bases, the J end lost 5 bases, and 9 bases lay between the germline ends. Looked up from germline, CDR1 is SQVTM and CDR2 is ANQGSEA. DNA for the CDR3: TGCAGCGTTGGGGGGGACGATCAGCCCCAGCATTTT. Residues: CSVGGDDQPQHF. Full variable domain (outside the CDR3, taken from reference TRBV29-1 and TRBJ1-5): SAVISQKPSRDICQRGTSLTIQCQVDSQVTMMFWYRQQPGQSLTLIATANQGSEATYESGFVIDKFPISRPNLTFSTLTVSNMSPEDSSIYLCSVGGDDQPQHFGDGTRLSIL.

V and J are TRBV5-1 and TRBJ2-1, with 8 positions matching TRBD2. From germline, CDR1 is SGHRS and CDR2 YFSETQ. The CDR3 totals 14 residues. The V segment lost 3 bases and the J segment 9 bases; nucleotides outside the gene matches: 8. Written as DNA, the CDR3 is TGCGCCAGCAGCTCGGGAGGGGGTCTCGGTGAGCAGTTCTTC. Translation gives CASSSGGGLGEQFF.